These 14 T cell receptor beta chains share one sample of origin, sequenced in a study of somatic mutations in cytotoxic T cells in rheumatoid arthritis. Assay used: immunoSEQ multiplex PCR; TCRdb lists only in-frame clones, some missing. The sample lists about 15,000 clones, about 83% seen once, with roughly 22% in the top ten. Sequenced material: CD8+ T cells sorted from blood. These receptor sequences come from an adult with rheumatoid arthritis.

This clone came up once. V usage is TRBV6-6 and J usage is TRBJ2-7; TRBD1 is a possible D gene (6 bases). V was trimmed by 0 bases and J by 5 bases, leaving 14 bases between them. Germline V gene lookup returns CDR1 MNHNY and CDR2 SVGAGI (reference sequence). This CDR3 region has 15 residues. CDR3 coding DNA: TGTGCCAGCAGTTACTCCCACATGGGGGCCCACGAGCAGTACTTC. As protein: CASSYSHMGAHEQYF.

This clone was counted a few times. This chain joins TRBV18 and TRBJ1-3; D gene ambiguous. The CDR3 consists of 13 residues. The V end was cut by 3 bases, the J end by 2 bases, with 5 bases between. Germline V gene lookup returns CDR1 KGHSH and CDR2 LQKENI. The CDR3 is CASSPEPGNTIYF. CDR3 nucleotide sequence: TGTGCCAGCTCACCCGAACCTGGAAACACCATATATTTT. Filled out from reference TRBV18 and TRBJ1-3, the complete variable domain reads NAGVMQNPRHLVRRRGQEARLRCSPMKGHSHVYWYRQLPEEGLKFMVYLQKENIIDESGMPKERFSAEFPKEGPSILRIQQVVRGDSAAYFCASSPEPGNTIYFGEGSWLTVV.

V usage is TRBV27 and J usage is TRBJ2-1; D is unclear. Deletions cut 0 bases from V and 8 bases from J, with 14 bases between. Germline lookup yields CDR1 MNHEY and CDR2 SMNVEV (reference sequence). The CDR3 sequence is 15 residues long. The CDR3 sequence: CASSLSGPPFDEQFF. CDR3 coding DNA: TGTGCCAGCAGTTTATCCGGTCCCCCCTTCGATGAGCAGTTCTTC.

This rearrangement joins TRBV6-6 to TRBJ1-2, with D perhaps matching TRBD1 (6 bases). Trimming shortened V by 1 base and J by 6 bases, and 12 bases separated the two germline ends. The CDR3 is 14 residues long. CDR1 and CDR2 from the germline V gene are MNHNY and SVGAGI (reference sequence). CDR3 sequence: CASSYLGGADGYTF. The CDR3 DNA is TGTGCCAGCAGTTACTTGGGGGGCGCCGATGGCTACACCTTC.

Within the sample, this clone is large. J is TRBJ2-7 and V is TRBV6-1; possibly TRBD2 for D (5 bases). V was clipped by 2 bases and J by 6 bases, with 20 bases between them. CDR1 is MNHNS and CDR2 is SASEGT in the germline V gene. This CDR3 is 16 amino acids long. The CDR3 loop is CASSELEGIGSSEQYF. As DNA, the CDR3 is TGTGCCAGCAGTGAATTAGAGGGTATCGGTTCGTCCGAGCAGTACTTC.

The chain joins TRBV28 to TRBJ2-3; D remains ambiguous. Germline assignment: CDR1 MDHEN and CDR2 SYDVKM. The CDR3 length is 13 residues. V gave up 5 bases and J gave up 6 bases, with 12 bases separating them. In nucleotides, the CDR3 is TGTGCCAGCAGTCCCATAGTCGGTGATACGCAGTATTTT. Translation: CASSPIVGDTQYF.

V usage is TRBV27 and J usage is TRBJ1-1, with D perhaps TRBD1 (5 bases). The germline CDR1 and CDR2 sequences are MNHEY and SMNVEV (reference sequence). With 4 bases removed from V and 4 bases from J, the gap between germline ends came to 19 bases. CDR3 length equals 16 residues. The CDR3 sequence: CASSWDYPKLVTEAFF. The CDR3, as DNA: TGTGCCAGCAGTTGGGACTACCCCAAGCTGGTCACTGAAGCTTTCTTT.

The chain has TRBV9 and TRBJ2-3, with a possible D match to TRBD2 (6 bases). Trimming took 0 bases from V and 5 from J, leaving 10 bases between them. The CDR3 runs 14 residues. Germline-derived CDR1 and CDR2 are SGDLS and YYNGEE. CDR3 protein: CASSVDGRGDTQYF. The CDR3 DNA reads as TGTGCCAGCAGCGTAGACGGGAGAGGAGATACGCAGTATTTT.

The CDR3 nucleotides read TGCGCCAGCAGCTTACCTTCGAACACCGGGGAGCTGTTTTTT. This encodes CASSLPSNTGELFF. The rearrangement joins TRBV5-1 to TRBJ2-2; D ambiguous. The CDR3 covers 14 residues. Trimming left V 2 bases short and J 0 bases short, with 5 bases between. Germline CDR1 SGHRS, CDR2 YFSETQ.

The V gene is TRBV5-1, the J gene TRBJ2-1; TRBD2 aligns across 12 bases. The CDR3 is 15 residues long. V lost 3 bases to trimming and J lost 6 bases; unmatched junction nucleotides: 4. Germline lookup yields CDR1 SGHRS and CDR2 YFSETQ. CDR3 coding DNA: TGCGCCAGCAGCTCGGGACTAGCGGGCCCCAATGAGCAGTTCTTC. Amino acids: CASSSGLAGPNEQFF.

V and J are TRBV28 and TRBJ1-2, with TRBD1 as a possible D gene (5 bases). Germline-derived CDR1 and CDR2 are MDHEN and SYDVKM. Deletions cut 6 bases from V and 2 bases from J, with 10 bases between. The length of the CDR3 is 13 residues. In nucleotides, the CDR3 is TGTGCCAGCAGCTCTGACAGAAACTATGGCTACACCTTC. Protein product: CASSSDRNYGYTF.

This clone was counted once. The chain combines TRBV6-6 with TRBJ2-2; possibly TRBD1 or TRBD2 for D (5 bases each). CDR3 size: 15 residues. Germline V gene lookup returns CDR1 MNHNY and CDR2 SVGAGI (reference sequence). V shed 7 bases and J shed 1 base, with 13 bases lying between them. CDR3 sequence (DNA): TGTGCCAGCAATTCTTGGGACGAGAACACCGGGGAGCTGTTTTTT. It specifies CASNSWDENTGELFF.

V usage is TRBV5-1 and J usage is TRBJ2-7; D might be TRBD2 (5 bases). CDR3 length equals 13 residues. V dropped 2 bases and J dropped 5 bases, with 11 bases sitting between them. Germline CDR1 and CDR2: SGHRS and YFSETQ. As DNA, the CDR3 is TGCGCCAGCAGCTTTACTAGTTCCCACGAGCAGTACTTC. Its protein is CASSFTSSHEQYF.

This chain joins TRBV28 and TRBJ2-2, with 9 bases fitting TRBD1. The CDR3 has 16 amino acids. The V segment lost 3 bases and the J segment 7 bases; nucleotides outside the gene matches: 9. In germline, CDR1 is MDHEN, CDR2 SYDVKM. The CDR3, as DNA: TGTGCCAGCAGTTTTTTCCCGGGACAGGGTAACGGGGAGCTGTTTTTT. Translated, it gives CASSFFPGQGNGELFF.